The clone carrying this T cell receptor beta chain was recorded only once. The data were taken from a study of blood T cell repertoires in COVID-19. In the study overall: The analysed material was cDNA or gDNA that came from T cells, B-cell-depleted T cells, or PBMCs.

Cohorts were based on clinical histories the participants reported. Sequencing used immunoSEQ multiplex PCR; TCRdb keeps in-frame clones, though not all of them. This table holds roughly 250,000 clones, 91% found once. This CDR3 has 17 amino acids. V lost 6 bases to trimming and J lost 1 base, with 20 bases between them. CDR1 and CDR2 from the germline V gene are KGHDR and SFDVKD. The sequenced sample was PBMCs or T cells enriched from blood (not recorded which). The sequence came from a human donor in a cohort exposed to, infected with or recovered from COVID-19 (not recorded which). The donor label of this sample is uncertain. The chain is built from TRBV24-1 and TRBJ1-2, with D possibly TRBD1 on 6 matching bases. This CDR3 is CATSPGGPLRGNYGYTF. The CDR3 nucleotides are TGTGCCACCAGTCCGGGGGGCCCCCTGCGGGGTAACTATGGCTACACCTTC.